A single sample gave rise to the 9 T cell receptor beta chains below, sequenced in a study of T cell changes during pregnancy in multiple sclerosis. The repertoire was sequenced with immunoSEQ multiplex PCR; TCRdb's copy has only in-frame clones and lacks some. The sample lists about 48,000 clones; about 90% were seen once. Specimen: CD4+ T cells from peripheral blood mononuclear cells, collected in the second trimester of pregnancy. The receptors originated from a female donor with multiple sclerosis, enrolled in a pregnancy study.

J is TRBJ2-1 and V is TRBV5-4; TRBD2 aligns across 10 bases. Trimming at V came to 4 bases and at J to 4 bases, leaving 5 bases not matched to a gene. Germline V gene data show CDR1 as SGHNT and CDR2 as YYREEE (reference sequence). The CDR3 sequence is 15 residues long. The CDR3 region has the DNA TGTGCCAGCAGCCATAGCGGGGGGAAATACAATGAGCAGTTCTTC. Encoded protein: CASSHSGGKYNEQFF.

The chain is built from TRBV5-5 and TRBJ1-5, with unresolved D. Germline V CDR1 and CDR2: SGHKS, YYEKEE (reference sequence). V was pared by 4 bases and J by 2 bases, with 13 bases between. The length of the CDR3 is 15 residues. CDR3 protein: CASSPTHSGNQPQHF. CDR3 DNA sequence: TGTGCCAGCAGCCCCACTCACAGTGGCAATCAGCCCCAGCATTTT.

This sequence joins TRBV7-2 and TRBJ1-5; TRBD1 aligns across 7 bases. This CDR3 spans 15 amino acids. Germline-derived CDR1 and CDR2 are SGHTA and FQGNSA. V dropped 2 bases and J dropped 2; count of bases not matched to a gene: 3. CDR3: CASSLWGTGNQPQHF. CDR3 bases: TGTGCCAGCAGCTTATGGGGGACAGGCAATCAGCCCCAGCATTTT.

The V gene is TRBV7-6, the J gene TRBJ2-7; 10 bases agree with TRBD1. With 1 base clipped from V and 2 bases from J, the junction kept 8 bases outside the gene matches. Looked up from germline, CDR1 is SGHVS and CDR2 is FNYEAQ. This CDR3 spans 17 amino acids. CDR3 protein: CASSLDGTGASPYEQYF. CDR3 bases: TGTGCCAGCAGCTTAGATGGGACAGGGGCGTCTCCCTACGAGCAGTACTTC. The whole variable domain, remainder taken from reference TRBV7-6 and TRBJ2-7, is GAGVSQSPRYKVTKRGQDVALRCDPISGHVSLYWYRQALGQGPEFLTYFNYEAQQDKSGLPNDRFSAERPEGSISTLTIQRTEQRDSAMYRCASSLDGTGASPYEQYFGPGTRLTVT.

The chain carries TRBV10-3 and TRBJ2-5, with TRBD1 matching over 9 bases. Germline V gene lookup returns CDR1 ENHRY and CDR2 SYGVKD. This CDR3 region has 13 residues. Unmatched junction bases numbered 5, after V lost 8 bases and J lost 4 bases. This CDR3 is CAIGTGMGETQYF. As DNA, the CDR3 is TGTGCCATCGGGACAGGGATGGGAGAGACCCAGTACTTC.

This clone showed up just a few times. The V and J genes are TRBV10-3 and TRBJ1-1, with 9 bases matching TRBD1. CDR3 length equals 17 residues. Per germline, CDR1 ENHRY and CDR2 SYGVKD. V dropped 4 bases and J dropped 4; count of bases not matched to a gene: 13. CDR3 in amino acids: CAISAGTGNPGLTEAFF. The DNA of the CDR3 is TGTGCCATCAGTGCGGGGACAGGGAATCCCGGCCTCACTGAAGCTTTCTTT.

This clone has only a few counts. This chain uses TRBV2 with TRBJ1-3; 7 bases are a match to TRBD1. This CDR3 contains 14 residues. Germline values: CDR1 SNHLY, CDR2 FYNNEI. V shed 4 bases and J 4 bases; nucleotides not matched to a gene: 4. The CDR3 DNA follows: TGTGCCAGCAGTGGACAGGGATCCGGAAACACCATATATTTT. Translating gives CASSGQGSGNTIYF.

The J gene is TRBJ2-7, the V gene TRBV9; D possibly corresponds to TRBD2 (5 bases). V lost 3 bases and J lost 0, with 22 bases in between. Germline V lookup: CDR1 SGDLS, CDR2 YYNGEE. The CDR3 is 18 amino acids. CDR3 bases: TGTGCCAGCAGCGCAAGGCCGGAAACTAGTCTATCCTCCTACGAGCAGTACTTC. Amino acids: CASSARPETSLSSYEQYF.

Notes on this clone: An end of the junction differs from the germline gene, which may be a read error. The chain uses TRBV6-5 and TRBJ2-1; 8 bases map to TRBD2. Germline V gives CDR1 MNHEY, CDR2 SVGAGI. The CDR3 totals 14 residues. In DNA form, the CDR3 reads TGTGCCAGCAGACGAGGACTAGCCTACGATGAGCAGTTCTTC. This encodes CASRRGLAYDEQFF.